Below, 26 T cell receptor beta chains from the same sample are listed, as sequenced in a study of control samples from healthy donors and cancer patients. TCRdb's table, derived via immunoSEQ multiplex PCR, lists solely in-frame clones and lacks some. This sample yields roughly 100,000 clones, of which 88% are seen a single time; roughly 14% belongs to the top ten. Material for sequencing was blood. The receptors derive from a man aged 30 to 45 in good health.

The rearrangement uses TRBV29-1 and TRBJ1-1; D might be TRBD1 (5 bases). The CDR3 covers 13 residues. The germline CDR1 and CDR2 sequences are SQVTM and ANQGSEA. Trimming removed 3 bases at V and 3 bases at J, with 11 bases between. CDR3 coding DNA: TGCAGCGTTGAGCCCGGGGGTTACACTGAAGCTTTCTTT. It specifies CSVEPGGYTEAFF.

The chain recombines TRBV30 with TRBJ1-5; unclear D gene. Trimming stripped 1 base from V and 3 bases from J, with 7 bases between. The germline V gene encodes CDR1 GTSNPN and CDR2 SVGIG (reference sequence). This CDR3 contains 13 residues. CDR3 region: CAWSEFPNQPQHF. Here the CDR3 DNA reads TGTGCCTGGAGTGAGTTCCCCAATCAGCCCCAGCATTTT.

The genes are TRBV4-1 and TRBJ2-1; 7 bases fit TRBD2. Unmatched junction bases numbered 10, after V lost 2 bases and J lost 0 bases. The CDR3 sequence is 18 residues long. Germline CDR1 reads MGHRA; CDR2 reads YSYEKL. The CDR3 spells CASSQTLAEGPSYNEQFF. CDR3 DNA: TGCGCCAGCAGCCAAACCCTAGCGGAGGGTCCCTCCTACAATGAGCAGTTCTTC.

The CDR3 nucleotides are TGCGCCAGCAGCCAAGGGAGGGGAGAGCACTACGAGCAGTACTTC. Protein product: CASSQGRGEHYEQYF. The chain links TRBV4-1 to TRBJ2-7; tentatively, D is TRBD2 (6 bases). This CDR3 has 15 amino acids. From germline, CDR1 is MGHRA and CDR2 YSYEKL. Trimming cost V 1 base and J 3 bases, with 13 bases left between them.

The chain combines TRBV9 with TRBJ1-4; perhaps TRBD1 as D (5 bases). Trimming took 4 bases from V and 0 from J, leaving 13 bases between them. Germline V CDR1 and CDR2: SGDLS, YYNGEE. The CDR3 totals 16 residues. CDR3 nucleotide sequence: TGTGCCAGCAGCCCGCTCAGGACAACAACTAATGAAAAACTGTTTTTT. Its translation is CASSPLRTTTNEKLFF.

The CDR3 sequence: CAWSPQGGDYGYTF. Here the CDR3 DNA reads TGTGCCTGGAGCCCCCAGGGAGGGGACTATGGCTACACCTTC. V gene TRBV30 combines with J gene TRBJ1-2, with D perhaps TRBD1 (5 bases). Per the germline V gene, CDR1 is GTSNPN and CDR2 is SVGIG (reference sequence). This CDR3 is built from 14 residues. Trimming removed 3 bases from V and 3 bases from J, with 14 bases in between.

V gene TRBV5-1 combines with J gene TRBJ2-7; TRBD1 agrees at 8 bases. Germline-derived CDR1 and CDR2 are SGHRS and YFSETQ. After removal of 4 bases from V and 5 bases from J, the junction contained 8 bases not matched to a gene. This CDR3 has 14 amino acids. The CDR3 nucleotides are TGCGCCAGCAGCCCCGGGACAGGCTCGGACGAGCAGTACTTC. Translated: CASSPGTGSDEQYF.

The chain recombines TRBV12-3 or TRBV12-4 with TRBJ2-1; 13 bases agree with TRBD2. This CDR3 has 13 residues. Trimming took 6 bases from V and 10 from J; bases not matched to a gene: 3. The CDR3 sequence: CASSPGLAGEQFF. CDR3 nucleotide sequence: TGTGCCAGCAGCCCGGGACTAGCGGGGGAGCAGTTCTTC.

The chain links TRBV18 to TRBJ1-1, with TRBD1 as a possible D gene (6 bases). V was trimmed by 1 base and J by 6 bases, leaving 18 bases between them. The CDR3 totals 16 residues. From germline, CDR1 is KGHSH and CDR2 LQKENI. CDR3 sequence reads: CASSPRGGDELAEAFF. The CDR3 nucleotides read TGTGCCAGCTCACCACGAGGGGGTGACGAGCTGGCTGAAGCTTTCTTT.

The chain combines TRBV7-9 with TRBJ1-4; TRBD1 agrees at 9 bases. The germline CDR1 and CDR2 sequences are SEHNR and FQNEAQ (reference sequence). V lost 5 bases and J lost 7; bases outside the gene matches: 8. This CDR3 has 15 residues. CDR3 DNA sequence: TGTGCCAGCAGCCCCGGACAGGGGCGGACTGAAAAACTGTTTTTT. It codes for CASSPGQGRTEKLFF.

The chain is built from TRBV11-2 and TRBJ2-2, with D perhaps TRBD2 (6 bases). CDR1 and CDR2 from the germline V gene are SGHAT and FQNNGV. The CDR3 is 13 residues long. Trimming took off 3 bases at V and 7 bases at J, with 9 bases between the two ends. The CDR3 DNA sequence: TGTGCCAGCAGCTTCGGAGGGGACGGGGAGCTGTTTTTT. This sequence encodes CASSFGGDGELFF.

V and J are TRBV5-1 and TRBJ2-1, with TRBD2 as a possible D gene (5 bases). V shed 2 bases and J shed 10 bases, with 16 bases lying between them. This CDR3 has 14 residues. Germline values: CDR1 SGHRS, CDR2 YFSETQ. The CDR3 DNA reads as TGCGCCAGCAGCTTTGAGGGTGGGGTAAGCGAGCAGTTCTTC. It is translated as CASSFEGGVSEQFF.

J is TRBJ2-7 and V is TRBV23-1, with D perhaps matching TRBD2 (5 bases). TRBV23-1 is sorted into the ORF group, with uncertain function. V lost 0 bases, J lost 0 bases, and 36 bases lay in between. This CDR3 has 24 residues. Here the CDR3 DNA reads TGCGCCAGCAGTCAATCGCCCCGAAACCGTAACGAGAGGGTCCCGATTAACAGCTCCTACGAGCAGTACTTC. As protein: CASSQSPRNRNERVPINSSYEQYF.

This chain connects TRBV5-1 to TRBJ2-7; D unresolved. CDR1 and CDR2 (germline): SGHRS, YFSETQ. The length of the CDR3 is 14 residues. V was pared by 0 bases and J by 2 bases, with 9 bases between. Written as DNA, the CDR3 is TGCGCCAGCAGCTTGGTAGTTTTACCCTACGAGCAGTACTTC. Its translation: CASSLVVLPYEQYF.

The rearrangement links TRBV10-3 to TRBJ1-1, with 11 bases identical to TRBD1. The length of the CDR3 is 13 residues. CDR1 and CDR2 from the germline V gene are ENHRY and SYGVKD. The ends lost 8 bases at V and 1 base at J; junction bases unmatched: 0. CDR3 DNA: TGTGCCATCGGGACAGGGGGGAACACTGAAGCTTTCTTT. It specifies CAIGTGGNTEAFF.

The chain employs TRBV4-2 and TRBJ2-1; D may be TRBD1 (6 bases). Germline V gene lookup returns CDR1 LGHNA and CDR2 YNFKEQ. V lost 3 bases to trimming and J lost 3 bases, with 21 bases between them. CDR3 length: 18 residues. The CDR3 sequence: CASSQIGWGQDSYNEQFF. Written as DNA, the CDR3 is TGTGCCAGCAGCCAGATTGGGTGGGGCCAGGACAGCTACAATGAGCAGTTCTTC.

This clone occurred a few times. At one boundary the junction diverges from the germline segment, which might be a read error. The chain links TRBV12-3 or TRBV12-4 to TRBJ1-1; D not resolved. The CDR3 is 12 residues long. CDR3 nucleotide sequence: TGTGCCAGCAGTCATCAGAACAGTGAAGCTTTCTTT. It is translated as CASSHQNSEAFF.

The chain couples TRBV7-9 to TRBJ2-2; D may be TRBD1 (5 bases). Germline V gene data show CDR1 as SEHNR and CDR2 as FQNEAQ (reference sequence). The CDR3 is made up of 17 amino acids. Trimming shortened V by 1 base and J by 2 bases, and 14 bases separated the two germline ends. Here the CDR3 reads CASSLVFGGANTGELFF. The DNA of the CDR3 is TGTGCCAGCAGCTTAGTTTTTGGTGGGGCAAACACCGGGGAGCTGTTTTTT. Looking up the rest from reference TRBV7-9 and TRBJ2-2 gives the full variable domain: DTGVSQNPRHKITKRGQNVTFRCDPISEHNRLYWYRQTLGQGPEFLTYFQNEAQLEKSRLLSDRFSAERPKGSFSTLEIQRTEQGDSAMYLCASSLVFGGANTGELFFGEGSRLTVL.

The V and J genes are TRBV6-5 and TRBJ2-7; 9 bases line up with TRBD1. CDR1 MNHEY and CDR2 SVGAGI come from the germline V gene. The CDR3 consists of 15 residues. V was pared by 6 bases and J by 3 bases, with 9 bases of the junction left unmatched. CDR3: CASSPNRQGVYEQYF. The DNA for the CDR3 is TGTGCCAGCAGCCCCAATCGACAGGGGGTCTACGAGCAGTACTTC.

The rearrangement links TRBV30 to TRBJ2-4; D might be TRBD2 (5 bases). The V end lost 1 base, the J end lost 9 bases, and 13 bases lay between the germline ends. This CDR3 spans 13 amino acids. Germline V gives CDR1 GTSNPN, CDR2 SVGIG (reference sequence). DNA for the CDR3: TGTGCCTGGAGTGAATTCGAGGGCGTCATTCAGTACTTC. Residues: CAWSEFEGVIQYF.

In this sample, this clone turned up once. The chain links TRBV9 to TRBJ2-1, with D tentatively TRBD1 or TRBD2 (5 bases each). Germline-derived CDR1 and CDR2 are SGDLS and YYNGEE. V was clipped by 3 bases and J by 3 bases, with 13 bases between them. This CDR3 has 15 residues. CDR3 DNA sequence: TGTGCCAGCAGCGGGGACGGAGGAGGCTACAATGAGCAGTTCTTC. It yields the protein CASSGDGGGYNEQFF.

V usage is TRBV7-9 and J usage is TRBJ2-2, with TRBD2 as a possible D gene (5 bases). The germline V gene has CDR1 SEHNR and CDR2 FQNEAQ (reference sequence). CDR3 size: 16 residues. The germline V and J ends were trimmed by 5 bases and 5 bases, with 18 bases remaining between them. CDR3 coding DNA: TGTGCCAGCAGCCCTCGGGGAAGCGTTTCAACCGGGGAGCTGTTTTTT. This encodes CASSPRGSVSTGELFF.

This clone was detected a few times. V and J are TRBV5-5 and TRBJ2-1; D may be TRBD2 (5 bases). CDR1 SGHKS and CDR2 YYEKEE come from the germline V gene (reference sequence). This CDR3 is 16 amino acids long. Trimming left V 4 bases short and J 5 bases short, with 19 bases between. This CDR3 is CASSTTLASGNNEQFF. As DNA, the CDR3 is TGTGCCAGCAGCACAACTCTGGCTTCCGGGAACAATGAGCAGTTCTTC.

A remark on this clone: One end of the junction is discordant with germline, which a read error may explain. This chain joins TRBV6-1 and TRBJ2-1, with TRBD2 identical over 8 bases. Germline CDR1 and CDR2: MNHNS and SASEGT. The CDR3 length is 15 residues. CDR3 amino acids: CASREAGTSIHEQFF. CDR3 sequence (DNA): TGTGCCAGCAGGGAAGCCGGGACTAGTATCCATGAGCAGTTCTTC.

The V call is TRBV6-6, the J call TRBJ1-2; a weak D match, TRBD1 (5 bases). The CDR3 contains 16 residues. V lost 0 bases, J lost 4 bases, and 15 bases lay in between. The germline V gene has CDR1 MNHNY and CDR2 SVGAGI (reference sequence). CDR3 DNA sequence: TGTGCCAGCAGTTACTCGGGGCGTTCTAGGGGCTATGGCTACACCTTC. As protein: CASSYSGRSRGYGYTF.

The V and J genes are TRBV6-2 or TRBV6-3 and TRBJ2-7; D call uncertain. The CDR3 extends over 17 amino acids. Trimming removed 0 bases at V and 1 base at J, with 16 bases between. The germline gives CDR1 MNHEY, CDR2 SVGEGT. CDR3 sequence reads: CASSYSAHGGFSYEQYF. The CDR3, as DNA: TGTGCCAGCAGTTACTCCGCCCACGGCGGATTTTCCTACGAGCAGTACTTC.